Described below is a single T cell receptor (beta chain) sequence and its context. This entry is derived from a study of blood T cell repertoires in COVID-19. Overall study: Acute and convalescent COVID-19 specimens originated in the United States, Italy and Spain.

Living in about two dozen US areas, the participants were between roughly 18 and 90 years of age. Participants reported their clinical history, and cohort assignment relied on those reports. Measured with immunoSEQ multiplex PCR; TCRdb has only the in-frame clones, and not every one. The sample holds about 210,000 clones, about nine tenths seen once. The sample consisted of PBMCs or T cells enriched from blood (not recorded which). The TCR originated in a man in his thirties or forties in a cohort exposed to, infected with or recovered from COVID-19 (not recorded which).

The CDR3 loop is CASSRDRGTEAFF. For the CDR3, the DNA is TGTGCCAGCAGCCGGGACAGGGGGACTGAAGCTTTCTTT. The rearrangement links TRBV28 to TRBJ1-1; the match to TRBD1 covers 11 bases. Per the germline V gene, CDR1 is MDHEN and CDR2 is SYDVKM. The CDR3 contains 13 residues. Germline trimming cut 6 bases from V and 5 bases from J; bases unmatched to any gene: 2.